These 26 T cell receptor beta chains were sequenced from one sample in a study of blood T cell repertoires in COVID-19 (dated by TCRdb to 2018 to 2021). Library preparation used the immunoSEQ multiplex PCR assay. Not all clones reach the TCRdb copy of this immuneACCESS table, which keeps in-frame sequences only. Checked studies attribute under half of the gap to unresolved V genes and leave the rest unexplained. The sample table contains fewer than 250,000 clones; only one count was recorded for around 86% of them. The ten most abundant clones make up roughly 2% of the sample. Sequenced material: PBMCs or T cells enriched from blood (not recorded which). These receptors came from a woman aged 50 to 65 who had recovered from COVID-19.

This chain links TRBV7-8 with TRBJ1-6; D is possibly TRBD1 (5 bases). V was trimmed by 5 bases and J by 10 bases, leaving 15 bases between them. The CDR3 is 14 amino acids. Germline CDR1 reads SGHVS; CDR2 reads FQNEAQ. CDR3 DNA: TGTGCCAGCAGCCTAGAAACAGGAAGATCACCCCTCCACTTT. This sequence encodes CASSLETGRSPLHF.

This clone came up a few times. The J gene is TRBJ2-7, the V gene TRBV10-3, with TRBD2 matching 8 bases. Germline V CDR1 and CDR2: ENHRY, SYGVKD. Unmatched junction bases numbered 7, after V lost 7 bases and J lost 5 bases. The CDR3 length is 13 residues. CDR3 protein: CAIKPSGSDEQYF. The CDR3 nucleotides read TGTGCCATCAAGCCCAGCGGGAGTGACGAGCAGTACTTC.

The V call is TRBV18, the J call TRBJ2-5; the D is unclear. V lost 0 bases, J lost 5 bases, and 10 bases lay in between. The CDR3 sequence is 14 residues long. CDR1 KGHSH and CDR2 LQKENI come from the germline V gene. This CDR3 reads CASSPPTLKETQYF. The DNA of the CDR3 is TGTGCCAGCTCACCACCAACGCTAAAGGAGACCCAGTACTTC.

The chain employs TRBV6-5 and TRBJ2-1; TRBD2 matches 12 bases. From germline, CDR1 is MNHEY and CDR2 SVGAGI. CDR3 length equals 15 residues. Trimming cost V 4 bases and J 8 bases; bases outside gene matches: 6. The DNA for the CDR3 is TGTGCCAGCAGTTCCACTAGCGGGAGGCGGCATGAGCAGTTCTTC. Protein product: CASSSTSGRRHEQFF.

This chain links TRBV5-1 with TRBJ1-4, with D perhaps matching TRBD1 (5 bases). Germline values: CDR1 SGHRS, CDR2 YFSETQ. V lost 3 bases and J 0 bases, leaving 15 bases between the germline ends. This CDR3 is built from 17 residues. Written as DNA, the CDR3 is TGCGCCAGCAGCTCAACCCCCACAGGTGCAACTAATGAAAAACTGTTTTTT. It translates to CASSSTPTGATNEKLFF.

The chain employs TRBV3-1 (or the pseudogene TRBV3-2) and TRBJ2-3, with 11 bases matching TRBD2. The ends lost 4 bases at V and 5 bases at J; junction bases unmatched: 14. CDR3 size: 18 residues. The germline V gene has CDR1 LGHDT and CDR2 YNNKEL (reference sequence). As DNA, the CDR3 is TGTGCCAGCAGCCTCCTTAGCGGGAGGGCCGAGGGGGGAGATACGCAGTATTTT. Protein: CASSLLSGRAEGGDTQYF.

CDR3 nucleotides: TGTGCCAGCGGGGACAGGGCGGGAAACACCATATATTTT. This encodes CASGDRAGNTIYF. The chain links TRBV2 to TRBJ1-3; 9 bases line up with TRBD1. Germline CDR1 is SNHLY and CDR2 is FYNNEI. Trimming at V came to 8 bases and at J to 4 bases, leaving 3 bases not matched to a gene. The CDR3 is made up of 13 amino acids.

The chain carries TRBV7-9 and TRBJ1-4, with 9 bases fitting TRBD1. V trimming: 5 bases; J trimming: 7 bases; junction bases outside the gene matches: 2. Germline V gene lookup returns CDR1 SEHNR and CDR2 FQNEAQ (reference sequence). The CDR3 loop spans 13 amino acids. The chain's CDR3 is CASSRGQGEKLFF. DNA of the CDR3: TGTGCCAGCAGCCGGGGACAGGGTGAAAAACTGTTTTTT.

This chain connects TRBV11-1 to TRBJ2-7; D is perhaps TRBD2 (7 bases). The CDR3 loop spans 14 amino acids. Trimming took 6 bases from V and 1 from J, leaving 13 bases between them. Germline CDR1 is SGHAT and CDR2 is FQDESV (reference sequence). Written as DNA, the CDR3 is TGTGCCAGCAGGCCGGGGGGCAGTTCCTACGAGCAGTACTTC. Residues: CASRPGGSSYEQYF.

The chain carries TRBV6-5 and TRBJ1-6; D is unresolved. This CDR3 is 15 amino acids long. CDR1 and CDR2 from the germline V gene are MNHEY and SVGAGI. Trimming removed 3 bases from V and 7 bases from J, with 13 bases in between. Written as DNA, the CDR3 is TGTGCCAGCAGTTATGGCCGTCCGGGGAATTCACCCCTCCACTTT. This codes for CASSYGRPGNSPLHF.

The chain has TRBV27 and TRBJ2-1, with TRBD2 as a possible D gene (6 bases). Germline values: CDR1 MNHEY, CDR2 SMNVEV (reference sequence). The CDR3 totals 17 residues. V was pared by 3 bases and J by 0 bases, with 15 bases between. The CDR3 loop reads CASSFRLASTSYNEQFF. In DNA form, the CDR3 reads TGTGCCAGCAGTTTTAGGCTAGCGAGCACCTCCTACAATGAGCAGTTCTTC.

The rearrangement joins TRBV14 to TRBJ2-2, with D hard to call. The germline CDR1 and CDR2 sequences are SGHDN and FVKESK. This CDR3 comprises 13 residues. The germline V and J ends were trimmed by 3 bases and 5 bases, with 7 bases remaining between them. The DNA of the CDR3 is TGTGCCAGCAGCCAGCCCCTAACCGGGGAGCTGTTTTTT. Amino acids: CASSQPLTGELFF.

This clone was counted between two and nine times. The chain uses TRBV6-5 and TRBJ2-1, with D possibly TRBD2 on 5 matching bases. The CDR3 has 13 residues. Germline V gene data show CDR1 as MNHEY and CDR2 as SVGAGI. Trimming left V 7 bases short and J 9 bases short, with 16 bases between. The CDR3, as DNA: TGTGCCAGCAACCTAGCTGAGGGTACTGAGCAGTTCTTC. It translates to CASNLAEGTEQFF.

The V call is TRBV9, the J call TRBJ2-2, with 8 bases that match TRBD1. Looked up from germline, CDR1 is SGDLS and CDR2 is YYNGEE. The CDR3 runs to 17 residues. The J segment lost 1 base and the V segment lost 4 bases, leaving 9 bases of the junction unmatched. The CDR3 loop reads CASSSHPGTGNTGELFF. DNA of the CDR3: TGTGCCAGCAGCTCTCACCCCGGGACAGGGAACACCGGGGAGCTGTTTTTT.

This clone was found once. J is TRBJ2-7 and V is TRBV7-2; 14 nucleotides line up with TRBD2. This CDR3 has 16 residues. V trimming: 5 bases; J trimming: 2 bases; junction bases outside the gene matches: 5. Germline V gene data show CDR1 as SGHTA and CDR2 as FQGNSA. CDR3 sequence reads: CASSPGLAGAPYEQYF. In DNA form, the CDR3 reads TGTGCCAGCAGCCCGGGACTAGCGGGGGCACCCTACGAGCAGTACTTC.

The count of this clone is one. This chain links TRBV27 with TRBJ2-2, with unresolved D. The CDR3 is 12 residues long. V lost 2 bases and J 6 bases, leaving 4 bases between the germline ends. The germline gives CDR1 MNHEY, CDR2 SMNVEV (reference sequence). The CDR3 DNA sequence: TGTGCCAGCAGTTTACCCGCCGGGGAGCTGTTTTTT. This gives the protein CASSLPAGELFF.

The chain joins TRBV9 to TRBJ2-5, with TRBD1 matching 11 bases. CDR1 is SGDLS, CDR2 YYNGEE, per germline. The CDR3 runs to 17 residues. The V and J ends lost 4 bases and 4 bases, in that order; junction bases with no gene match: 12. Written as DNA, the CDR3 is TGTGCCAGCAGCTCCCCCCCTGGGACAGGGGGTCGAGAGACCCAGTACTTC. It translates to CASSSPPGTGGRETQYF.

The V call is TRBV29-1, the J call TRBJ2-3; D might be TRBD2 (5 bases). Trimming left V 6 bases short and J 0 bases short, with 13 bases between. The CDR3 runs to 14 residues. The V gene's germline CDR1 is SQVTM and CDR2 ANQGSEA. CDR3 protein: CSVRPERSTDTQYF. CDR3 DNA sequence: TGCAGCGTCCGGCCGGAGCGGAGCACAGATACGCAGTATTTT.

The chain is built from TRBV30 and TRBJ1-6; possibly TRBD1 for D (5 bases). The CDR3 spans 14 residues. Per the germline V gene, CDR1 is GTSNPN and CDR2 is SVGIG (reference sequence). The V end was cut by 3 bases, the J end by 9 bases, with 15 bases between. This CDR3 reads CAWRTQGIGSPLHF. The DNA for the CDR3 is TGTGCCTGGAGGACTCAGGGTATCGGTTCACCCCTCCACTTT. Using reference TRBV30 and TRBJ1-6 for the parts outside the CDR3, the full variable domain is SQTIHQWPATLVQPVGSPLSLECTVEGTSNPNLYWYRQAAGRGLQLLFYSVGIGQISSEVPQNLSASRPQDRQFILSSKKLLLSDSGFYLCAWRTQGIGSPLHFGNGTRLTVT.

The V and J genes are TRBV4-1 and TRBJ2-5; D may be TRBD2 (7 bases). The CDR3 has 15 residues. V lost 1 base and J 2 bases, leaving 11 bases between the germline ends. CDR1 is MGHRA, CDR2 YSYEKL, per germline. In nucleotides, the CDR3 is TGCGCCAGCAGCCAAGGGGGGGGGCTTCAAGAGACCCAGTACTTC. Translation: CASSQGGGLQETQYF.

The rearrangement uses TRBV11-1 and TRBJ1-1; no clear D. Germline CDR1 and CDR2: SGHAT and FQDESV (reference sequence). V was trimmed by 5 bases and J by 8 bases, leaving 15 bases between them. CDR3 size: 13 residues. Here the CDR3 DNA reads TGTGCCAGCAGCCCCGGCGAGGGCGGCGAAGCTTTCTTT. Translated: CASSPGEGGEAFF.

The chain uses TRBV10-1 and TRBJ2-2, with D perhaps TRBD2 (6 bases). Trimming shortened V by 0 bases and J by 4 bases, and 15 bases separated the two germline ends. CDR1 and CDR2 from the germline V gene are WNHNN and SYGVQD (reference sequence). The CDR3 has 17 amino acids. The CDR3 nucleotides are TGCGCCAGCAGTGAGTCGACCCCGTGGAGGGGCACCGGGGAGCTGTTTTTT. Translation: CASSESTPWRGTGELFF.

The chain links TRBV29-1 to TRBJ2-1; no definite D call. The CDR3 contains 14 residues. The germline V gene encodes CDR1 SQVTM and CDR2 ANQGSEA. V shed 2 bases and J shed 1 base, with 9 bases lying between them. CDR3 sequence (DNA): TGCAGCGTTGAAAAGCGAGCTTCCTACAATGAGCAGTTCTTC. Amino acid sequence: CSVEKRASYNEQFF.

J is TRBJ2-7 and V is TRBV4-1; D might be TRBD2 (5 bases). The V and J ends lost 4 bases and 0 bases respectively, with 16 bases between them. Germline lookup yields CDR1 MGHRA and CDR2 YSYEKL. This CDR3 has 16 residues. CDR3 protein: CASSPLGIANSYEQYF. The CDR3 nucleotides are TGCGCCAGCAGCCCCCTCGGGATAGCGAACTCCTACGAGCAGTACTTC.

The chain has TRBV9 and TRBJ2-1; a possible D gene is TRBD1 (5 bases). The CDR3 is 12 amino acids. CDR1 and CDR2 from the germline V gene are SGDLS and YYNGEE. Between the trimmed V and J ends, which lost 3 bases and 7 bases, there was a span of 8 bases. CDR3 region: CASSDRQNEQFF. The CDR3 nucleotides are TGTGCCAGCAGCGACCGACAGAATGAGCAGTTCTTC.

This chain links TRBV6-5 with TRBJ1-2, with D uncertain. CDR3 length: 11 residues. Germline CDR1 MNHEY, CDR2 SVGAGI. The V gene lost 7 bases and the J gene lost 7 bases, with 10 bases spanning the gap. The CDR3 reads CASKSGGGYTF. CDR3 in DNA: TGTGCCAGCAAATCTGGCGGTGGCTACACCTTC.